Listed below are T cell receptor beta chains from one sample, sequenced in a study of beta chain features in type 1 diabetes. TCRdb's copy holds only in-frame clones and misses some; the assay was immunoSEQ multiplex PCR. The data contain 200,000 to 250,000 clones, about a tenth of them seen just once; the ten biggest clones take up 1% to 1.5%. The sample consisted of central memory CD4+ T cells from blood. Receptors originate from a man between 18 and 29 years old in good health. The CDR3 runs from the conserved cysteine through the conserved F or W. D genes are given only for firm matches. Rows give clone size only sometimes, using once, few, many, or a class for an expanded clone.

cdr3_nt	cdr3_aa	j_call	clone_size	cdr3_length	d_call	v_call
TGTGCCAGCAGCCAAGGGACGTATAGCACAGATACGCAGTATTTT	CASSQGTYSTDTQYF	TRBJ2-3	few	15	NA	TRBV5-6
TGCGCCAGCAGCGATAAGTGGACCAGGGGGGAGACAGATACGCAGTATTTT	CASSDKWTRGETDTQYF	TRBJ2-3	NA	17	NA	TRBV5-1
TGTGCCAGCTCACCAAACCTAGCGGGGTCGGGGGAGACCCAGTACTTC	CASSPNLAGSGETQYF	TRBJ2-5	NA	16	TRBD2	TRBV18
TGTGCCAGCAGCCCCCTTTTGGGGGCGAACACTGAAGCTTTCTTT	CASSPLLGANTEAFF	TRBJ1-1	few	15	NA	TRBV6-6
TGTGCCAGCAGCCAAAACATCGGGCGGGACGGCACTGAGACCCAGTACTTC	CASSQNIGRDGTETQYF	TRBJ2-5	few	17	NA	TRBV4-2
TGCAGCGTTGAAGATTCGTACAGGGGAAGGTATTTT	CSVEDSYRGRYF	TRBJ2-3	many	12	TRBD1	TRBV29-1
TGTGCCAGCAGCTCAGGCAGGTACAGCACAGATACGCAGTATTTT	CASSSGRYSTDTQYF	TRBJ2-3	few	15	NA	TRBV7-8
TGCAGCGTTGCGGCTGGCGGGGGACCTGATCAGCCCCAGCATTTT	CSVAAGGGPDQPQHF	TRBJ1-5	few	15	NA	TRBV29-1
TGTGCCATCAGTGAGTGGGGGGCCGACGAGCAGTACTTC	CAISEWGADEQYF	TRBJ2-7	NA	13	NA	TRBV10-3
TGTGCCAGCAGCTTTCAGGGGGCATATGGCTACACCTTC	CASSFQGAYGYTF	TRBJ1-2	few	13	TRBD1	TRBV7-9
TGTGCTAGTGGTGAGGGACAGAATCTAGAGACCCAGTACTTC	CASGEGQNLETQYF	TRBJ2-5	few	14	TRBD1	TRBV12-5
TGTGCCAGCTCACCACAGGGGTCAGGCACTGAAGCTTTCTTT	CASSPQGSGTEAFF	TRBJ1-1	many	14	NA	TRBV18
TGTGCCAGCAGTTACACGGCATTCCAGTACTTC	CASSYTAFQYF	TRBJ2-5	NA	11	NA	TRBV6-6
TGTGCCAGCAGCTTTGGGCCAGGGATTCCCGGGGAGCTGTTTTTT	CASSFGPGIPGELFF	TRBJ2-2	NA	15	NA	TRBV7-8
TGTGCCAGCAGCCCCGGCAGTCTAGAGACCCAGTACTTC	CASSPGSLETQYF	TRBJ2-5	NA	13	NA	TRBV11-1
TGTGCCAGCAGGCGACAGGGGATAGACTACAATGAGCAGTTCTTC	CASRRQGIDYNEQFF	TRBJ2-1	NA	15	TRBD1	TRBV6-1
TGTGCCAGCAGTCCTGCGGAGTTAGCCAAAAACATTCAGTACTTC	CASSPAELAKNIQYF	TRBJ2-4	once	15	NA	TRBV28
TGTGCCAGCAGCCACGACCCAATGGGTGGTAATGAGCAGTTCTTC	CASSHDPMGGNEQFF	TRBJ2-1	NA	15	NA	TRBV9
TGCAGCGTTGCAGTAGGGACCTCCTACAATGAGCAGTTCTTC	CSVAVGTSYNEQFF	TRBJ2-1	many	14	NA	TRBV29-1
TGTGCCTGGATGTACAGGGGAGTCTACGAGCAGTACTTC	CAWMYRGVYEQYF	TRBJ2-7	NA	13	TRBD1	TRBV30